The 21 T cell receptor beta chains given below trace back to one sample, sequenced in a study of blood T cell repertoires in COVID-19. Clones were sequenced by immunoSEQ multiplex PCR, and TCRdb holds only the in-frame ones, with some missing. Of roughly 160,000 clones in the sample, 84% were seen once. Sequenced input: PBMCs or T cells enriched from blood (not recorded which). Every receptor here comes from a middle-aged man who had recovered from COVID-19.

The rearrangement uses TRBV9 and TRBJ2-5; 11 bases match TRBD2. V was clipped by 0 bases and J by 4 bases; unmatched bases: 8. CDR3 size: 17 residues. Germline CDR1 reads SGDLS; CDR2 reads YYNGEE. Here the CDR3 reads CASSVGVETSGAETQYF. CDR3 bases: TGTGCCAGCAGCGTAGGAGTCGAGACTAGCGGGGCAGAGACCCAGTACTTC.

The count of this clone is one. The chain joins TRBV30 to TRBJ1-5; no clear D gene. The CDR3 is 15 residues long. The V gene lost 4 bases and the J gene lost 0 bases, with 13 bases spanning the gap. Germline-derived CDR1 and CDR2 are GTSNPN and SVGIG (reference sequence). CDR3 region: CAWTPGGYSNQPQHF. The CDR3 DNA reads as TGTGCCTGGACCCCGGGCGGGTATAGCAATCAGCCCCAGCATTTT.

This clone was recorded a few times. This chain uses TRBV4-1 with TRBJ2-2; the D gene is possibly TRBD2 (6 bases). Germline CDR1 is MGHRA and CDR2 is YSYEKL. The CDR3 consists of 17 residues. Trimming pared 4 bases from V and 1 base from J, leaving 16 bases between. In nucleotides, the CDR3 is TGCGCCAGCAGCCGCGGGTCCGGGGGTCGGAACACCGGGGAGCTGTTTTTT. This sequence encodes CASSRGSGGRNTGELFF.

This clone came up a few times. The rearrangement joins TRBV11-2 to TRBJ2-7; weak D call: TRBD2 (5 bases). Trimming cost V 5 bases and J 2 bases, with 10 bases left between them. CDR1 is SGHAT and CDR2 is FQNNGV in the germline V gene. The CDR3 is 13 amino acids. In DNA, the CDR3 is TGTGCCAGCAGCCGCGGGTCGACCTACGAGCAGTACTTC. Its translation is CASSRGSTYEQYF.

The gene calls are TRBV10-3 and TRBJ1-5, with 7 bases aligning to TRBD1. Per germline, CDR1 ENHRY and CDR2 SYGVKD. The CDR3 runs to 14 residues. The trim removed 6 bases at V and 0 bases at J, leaving 2 bases unmatched. The CDR3 nucleotides are TGTGCCATCAGCGGGACAGCTAGCAATCAGCCCCAGCATTTT. Translation: CAISGTASNQPQHF.

CDR3 region: CASSLLAGVADTQYF. The CDR3 DNA sequence: TGTGCCAGCAGCTTGCTAGCGGGTGTGGCAGATACGCAGTATTTT. This rearrangement joins TRBV11-1 to TRBJ2-3; 8 nucleotides line up with TRBD2. This CDR3 has 15 amino acids. Germline CDR1 and CDR2: SGHAT and FQDESV (reference sequence). Trimming took 3 bases from V and 4 from J; bases not matched to a gene: 6. Full variable domain (missing parts from reference TRBV11-1 and TRBJ2-3): EAEVAQSPRYKITEKSQAVAFWCDPISGHATLYWYRQILGQGPELLVQFQDESVVDDSQLPKDRFSAERLKGVDSTLKIQPAELGDSAMYLCASSLLAGVADTQYFGPGTRLTVL.

The J gene is TRBJ1-3, the V gene TRBV4-1; possible D gene TRBD1, 5 bases. Germline V CDR1 and CDR2: MGHRA, YSYEKL. Trimming removed 4 bases at V and 0 bases at J, with 16 bases between. The CDR3 sequence is 17 residues long. The CDR3 is CASSRGGLVSSGNTIYF. The CDR3 nucleotides are TGCGCCAGCAGCCGCGGGGGGTTAGTGAGCTCTGGAAACACCATATATTTT.

The V and J genes are TRBV7-9 and TRBJ1-4; D is perhaps TRBD1 (5 bases). Germline CDR1 and CDR2: SEHNR and FQNEAQ (reference sequence). The CDR3 contains 17 residues. Trimming removed 5 bases at V and 7 bases at J, with 23 bases between. The CDR3 DNA reads TGTGCCAGCAGCCCGCGGTCCGGACCCAGGGTGGGTGAAAAACTGTTTTTT. It codes for CASSPRSGPRVGEKLFF.

Regarding this clone: Relative to the germline gene, one junction end is altered; a read error may explain this. The gene calls are TRBV6-4 and TRBJ2-7; 7 positions match TRBD2. The CDR3 has 12 amino acids. Germline loops: CDR1 MRHNA, CDR2 SNTAGT. The CDR3 DNA reads TGTGCCAGCAGCGACTGGGGGGGGGAGCAGTACTTC. Translation: CASSDWGGEQYF.

This sequence joins TRBV7-8 and TRBJ1-5; possible D gene TRBD1, 6 bases. V was clipped by 0 bases and J by 1 base, with 10 bases between them. The CDR3 has 16 residues. The germline CDR1 and CDR2 sequences are SGHVS and FQNEAQ. CDR3 loop: CASSLAGGQSNQPQHF. CDR3 nucleotides: TGTGCCAGCAGCTTAGCGGGGGGGCAGAGCAATCAGCCCCAGCATTTT.

V and J are TRBV5-6 and TRBJ1-1; 7 bases align to TRBD1. Germline CDR1 and CDR2: SGHDT and YYEEEE. The length of the CDR3 is 14 residues. The trim removed 3 bases at V and 4 bases at J, leaving 6 bases unmatched. The CDR3 reads CASSSSGGPTEAFF. The CDR3 DNA reads TGTGCCAGCAGCTCCTCAGGGGGGCCCACTGAAGCTTTCTTT.

This sequence joins TRBV29-1 and TRBJ1-1; 8 nucleotides line up with TRBD1. The CDR3 has 12 amino acids. V gave up 6 bases and J gave up 5 bases; unmatched junction bases: 5. The germline V gene encodes CDR1 SQVTM and CDR2 ANQGSEA. CDR3 nucleotide sequence: TGCAGCGTAGACAGGGGAACGACTGAAGCTTTCTTT. It translates to CSVDRGTTEAFF.

This rearrangement joins TRBV4-3 to TRBJ2-2, with 8 bases lining up with TRBD1. The CDR3 contains 16 residues. V lost 0 bases to trimming and J lost 3 bases; unmatched junction nucleotides: 3. Germline V gene lookup returns CDR1 LGHNA and CDR2 YSLEER. The CDR3 DNA follows: TGCGCCAGCAGCCAAGACAGGGGGCTGGACACCGGGGAGCTGTTTTTT. Its protein is CASSQDRGLDTGELFF.

The chain joins TRBV10-3 to TRBJ2-1; TRBD1 matches at 12 bases. Unmatched junction bases numbered 5, after V lost 5 bases and J lost 6 bases. The germline V gene encodes CDR1 ENHRY and CDR2 SYGVKD. CDR3 length: 15 residues. CDR3 region: CAISSGQGAGNEQFF. For the CDR3, the DNA is TGTGCCATCAGTTCGGGACAGGGGGCCGGCAATGAGCAGTTCTTC.

This sequence joins TRBV29-1 and TRBJ1-2; TRBD1 might be the D (6 bases). Trimming shortened V by 1 base and J by 4 bases, and 10 bases separated the two germline ends. This CDR3 spans 13 amino acids. Germline CDR1 and CDR2: SQVTM and ANQGSEA. The CDR3 here is CSVEGGPGYGYTF. Here the CDR3 DNA reads TGCAGCGTTGAAGGGGGGCCTGGCTATGGCTACACCTTC.

The genes are TRBV7-9 and TRBJ1-1; no definite D call. This CDR3 is 13 amino acids long. V was clipped by 5 bases and J by 1 base, with 8 bases between them. Germline assignment: CDR1 SEHNR and CDR2 FQNEAQ (reference sequence). For the CDR3, the DNA is TGTGCCAGCAGCATCCAGGAGAACACTGAAGCTTTCTTT. Encoded protein: CASSIQENTEAFF.

V is TRBV5-1 and J is TRBJ2-7, with TRBD2 matching 9 bases. Germline-derived CDR1 and CDR2 are SGHRS and YFSETQ. The CDR3 contains 15 residues. V was clipped by 0 bases and J by 5 bases; unmatched bases: 6. The CDR3 spells CASSLALAGINEQYF. The CDR3 nucleotides read TGCGCCAGCAGCTTGGCCCTAGCGGGGATCAACGAGCAGTACTTC.

The rearrangement joins TRBV30 to TRBJ1-5; 12 nucleotides line up with TRBD1. CDR1 and CDR2 (germline): GTSNPN, SVGIG (reference sequence). This CDR3 region has 13 residues. Trimming took 5 bases from V and 9 from J; bases not matched to a gene: 5. The CDR3 here is CAWGGQGARPQHF. The CDR3 DNA sequence: TGTGCCTGGGGGGGACAGGGGGCCCGGCCCCAGCATTTT.

This clone was seen once. The rearrangement links TRBV7-8 to TRBJ2-5; possibly TRBD2 for D (6 bases). The CDR3 consists of 12 residues. Trimming shortened V by 7 bases and J by 5 bases, and 11 bases separated the two germline ends. Germline V gene data show CDR1 as SGHVS and CDR2 as FQNEAQ. The chain's CDR3 is CASTRGSETQYF. The CDR3 nucleotides read TGTGCCAGCACTCGGGGGTCGGAGACCCAGTACTTC.

V gene TRBV27 combines with J gene TRBJ2-1; TRBD1 agrees at 8 bases. Per germline, CDR1 MNHEY and CDR2 SMNVEV (reference sequence). V gave up 5 bases and J gave up 2 bases; unmatched junction bases: 2. This CDR3 region has 14 residues. The CDR3 spells CASSRDRTYNEQFF. As DNA, the CDR3 is TGTGCCAGCAGTAGGGACAGGACCTACAATGAGCAGTTCTTC.

CDR3 coding DNA: TGTGCCAGCTCTCGGTACGAGAGCTCCTATAATTCACCCCTCCACTTT. Its protein product is CASSRYESSYNSPLHF. V usage is TRBV18 and J usage is TRBJ1-6; D uncertain. V was clipped by 6 bases and J by 0 bases, with 12 bases between them. Germline V gene lookup returns CDR1 KGHSH and CDR2 LQKENI. The CDR3 sequence is 16 residues long.